This T cell receptor beta chain was identified in a study of CD8+ T cells in alopecia areata. Notes on the study in general: Among the top 100, expanded CD8+ clones were significantly decreased by tofacitinib, as was scalp clonality. The study found that many expanded lesional clones persisted in scalp and blood during tofacitinib.

Treatment in this sample: oral pan-JAK inhibitor, 5-10 mg twice daily. TCR sequencing used cDNA made by reverse transcription of extracted RNA. Assay used: immunoSEQ multiplex PCR; TCRdb lists only in-frame clones, some missing. The sample comprises about 120,000 clones, about 50% of which are singletons, and roughly 0.5% rests with the top ten. Concerning this clone: Its antigen is undetermined.

The material sequenced was CD4+ T cells sorted from blood, taken at week 4, from a patient treated with tofacitinib. The sequence was collected from a human donor with alopecia areata.

DNA for the CDR3: TGTGCCAGCTCACCGGACAGGGGGTTCACCGGGGAGCTGTTTTTT. It is translated as CASSPDRGFTGELFF. The rearrangement links TRBV18 to TRBJ2-2, with 10 bases matching TRBD1. The CDR3 is 15 amino acids. Germline CDR1 reads KGHSH; CDR2 reads LQKENI. V was pared by 3 bases and J by 4 bases, with 2 bases of the junction left unmatched.